Here is one T cell receptor beta chain with its context. This entry belongs to a study of blood T cell repertoires in COVID-19. Background on the study: Both acute and convalescent COVID-19 samples were obtained from the United States, Italy and Spain. Sample material is recorded as cDNA or gDNA derived from T cells, B-cell-depleted T cells, or PBMCs.

The V end was cut by 6 bases, the J end by 7 bases, with 13 bases between. The CDR3 loop spans 13 amino acids. Germline CDR1 reads LGHDT; CDR2 reads YNNKEL (reference sequence). Original data processing: Estimation of nucleated cell counts relied on the amplification of reference gene primers. Here immunoSEQ multiplex PCR was the method, and the copy in TCRdb shows in-frame clones only, minus some. From that table come the V and J calls and clone size; the DNA was used to work out D and trimming. Of a few hundred thousand clones listed, about 83% are singletons. This chain uses TRBV3-1 (or the pseudogene TRBV3-2) with TRBJ2-1; perhaps TRBD2 as D (5 bases). Sequencing input: peripheral blood. This clonotype was obtained from a man aged 55 to 69 who had recovered from COVID-19. The CDR3 here is CASSWGAYNEQFF. CDR3 in DNA: TGTGCCAGCAGTTGGGGAGCATATAATGAGCAGTTCTTC.